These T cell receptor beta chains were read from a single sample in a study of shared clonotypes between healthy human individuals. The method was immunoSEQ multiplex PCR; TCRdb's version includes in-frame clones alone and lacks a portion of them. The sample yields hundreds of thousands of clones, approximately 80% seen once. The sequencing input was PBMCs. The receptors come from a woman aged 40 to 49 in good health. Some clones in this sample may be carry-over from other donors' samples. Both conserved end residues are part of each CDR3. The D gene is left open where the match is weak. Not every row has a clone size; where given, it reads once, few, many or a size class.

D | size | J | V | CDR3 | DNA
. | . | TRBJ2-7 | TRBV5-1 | CASGSTGITHEQYF | TGCGCCAGCGGTTCCACCGGGATAACCCACGAGCAGTACTTC
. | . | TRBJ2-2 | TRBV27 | CASTWAGTGELFF | TGTGCCAGCACTTGGGCGGGCACCGGGGAGCTGTTTTTT
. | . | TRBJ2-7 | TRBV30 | CAWSTGRRAAEQYF | TGTGCCTGGAGTACGGGGCGCCGGGCAGCCGAGCAGTACTTC
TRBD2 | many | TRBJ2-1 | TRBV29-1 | CSVERLAGVGGYNEQFF | TGCAGCGTTGAGAGACTAGCGGGAGTCGGGGGTTACAATGAGCAGTTCTTC
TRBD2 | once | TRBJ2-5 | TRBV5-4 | CASSFRQKREGRETQYF | TGTGCCAGCAGCTTCAGGCAAAAGCGGGAGGGCCGTGAGACCCAGTACTTC
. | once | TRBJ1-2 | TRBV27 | CASSNLGDGYGYTF | TGTGCCAGCAGCAACCTTGGGGACGGCTATGGCTACACCTTC
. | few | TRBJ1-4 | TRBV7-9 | CASSSDRRDEKLFF | TGTGCCAGCAGCTCAGACAGGAGAGATGAAAAACTGTTTTTT
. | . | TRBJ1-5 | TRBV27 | CATAGVGQPQHF | TGTGCCACCGCCGGGGTGGGTCAGCCCCAGCATTTT
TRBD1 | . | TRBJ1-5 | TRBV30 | CAWSGDRVNQPQHF | TGTGCCTGGAGTGGAGACAGGGTCAATCAGCCCCAGCATTTT
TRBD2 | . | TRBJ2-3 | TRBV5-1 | CASSLAGAGRITDTQYF | TGCGCCAGCAGCTTGGCCGGAGCGGGACGTATCACAGATACGCAGTATTTT